This TCR beta chain stems from a study of blood T cell repertoires in COVID-19. The V gene lost 0 bases and the J gene lost 8 bases, with 16 bases spanning the gap. Germline assignment: CDR1 LNHNV and CDR2 YYDKDF (reference sequence). This CDR3 contains 16 residues. Categorization into cohorts depended on clinical history that participants reported. Two negative PCRs, clearance, or symptom resolution characterized the recovered Cohort 3 donors. In the source study's methods: Using reference gene primer amplification, nucleated cell counts were estimated. The table came from immunoSEQ multiplex PCR; TCRdb's copy has only in-frame clones and leaves some out. That table gives V, J and clone size, and the DNA gave D and trimming. The sample lists around 150,000 clones, over 70% occurring once.

This chain joins TRBV15 and TRBJ1-4, with D perhaps TRBD1 (5 bases). Sequenced input: PBMCs or T cells enriched from blood (not recorded which). The clonotype was recovered from a man aged 50 to 60 who had recovered from COVID-19. CDR3: CATSRDRPGLEEKLFF. In nucleotides, the CDR3 is TGTGCCACCAGCAGAGATAGACCAGGGCTTGAAGAAAAACTGTTTTTT.